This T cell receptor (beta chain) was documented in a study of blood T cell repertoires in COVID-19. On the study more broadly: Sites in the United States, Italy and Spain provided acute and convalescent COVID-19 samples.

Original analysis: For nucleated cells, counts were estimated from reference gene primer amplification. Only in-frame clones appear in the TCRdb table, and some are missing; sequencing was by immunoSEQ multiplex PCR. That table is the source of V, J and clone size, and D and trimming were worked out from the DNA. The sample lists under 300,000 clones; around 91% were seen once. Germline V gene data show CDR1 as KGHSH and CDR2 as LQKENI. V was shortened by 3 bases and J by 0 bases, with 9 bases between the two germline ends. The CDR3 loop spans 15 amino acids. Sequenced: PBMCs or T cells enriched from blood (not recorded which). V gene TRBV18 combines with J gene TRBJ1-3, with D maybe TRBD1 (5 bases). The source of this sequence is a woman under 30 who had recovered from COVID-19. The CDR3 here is CASSPDRHSGNTIYF. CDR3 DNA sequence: TGTGCCAGCTCACCTGACAGACACTCTGGAAACACCATATATTTT.